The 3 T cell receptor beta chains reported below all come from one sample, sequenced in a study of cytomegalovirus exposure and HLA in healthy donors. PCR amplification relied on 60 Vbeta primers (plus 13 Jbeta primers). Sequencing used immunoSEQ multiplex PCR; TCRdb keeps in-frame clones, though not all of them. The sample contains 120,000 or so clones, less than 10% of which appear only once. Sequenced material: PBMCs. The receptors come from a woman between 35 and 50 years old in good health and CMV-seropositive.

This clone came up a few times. The DNA of the CDR3 is TGTGCCAGCGCCCAGGGTACCCTCTACGAGCAGTACTTC. Residues: CASAQGTLYEQYF. This sequence joins TRBV6-5 and TRBJ2-7; possibly TRBD1 for D (5 bases). The CDR3 runs 13 residues. Germline CDR1 MNHEY, CDR2 SVGAGI. Trimming pared 8 bases from V and 3 bases from J, leaving 14 bases between.

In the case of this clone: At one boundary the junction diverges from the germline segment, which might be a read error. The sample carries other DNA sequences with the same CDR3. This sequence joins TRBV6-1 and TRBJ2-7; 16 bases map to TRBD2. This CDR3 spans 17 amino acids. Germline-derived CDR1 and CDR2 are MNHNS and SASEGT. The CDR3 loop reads CASSEEGLAGGLYEQYF. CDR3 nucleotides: TGTGCCAGCAGCGAAGAGGGACTAGCGGGGGGGCTCTACGAGCAGTACTTC.

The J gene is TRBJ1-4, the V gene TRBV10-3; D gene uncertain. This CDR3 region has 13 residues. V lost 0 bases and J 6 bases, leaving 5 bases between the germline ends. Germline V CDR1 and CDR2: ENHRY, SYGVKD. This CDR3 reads CAISESGHEKLFF. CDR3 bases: TGTGCCATCAGTGAGTCGGGCCATGAAAAACTGTTTTTT.